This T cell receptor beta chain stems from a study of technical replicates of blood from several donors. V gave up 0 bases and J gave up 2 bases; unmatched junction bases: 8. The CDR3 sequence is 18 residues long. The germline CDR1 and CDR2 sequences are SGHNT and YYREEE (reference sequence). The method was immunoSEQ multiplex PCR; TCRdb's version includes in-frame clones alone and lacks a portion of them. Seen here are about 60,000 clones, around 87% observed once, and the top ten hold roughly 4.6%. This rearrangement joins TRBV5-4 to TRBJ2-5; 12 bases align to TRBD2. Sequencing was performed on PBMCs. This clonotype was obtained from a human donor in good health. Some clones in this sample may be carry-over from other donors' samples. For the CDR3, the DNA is TGTGCCAGCAGCTTGGCGAGGGGGACTAGCGGGTTACAAGAGACCCAGTACTTC. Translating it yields CASSLARGTSGLQETQYF.